The 9 T cell receptor beta chains given below trace back to one sample, sequenced in a study of T cell changes during pregnancy in multiple sclerosis. Sequencing used immunoSEQ multiplex PCR; TCRdb keeps in-frame clones, though not all of them. Among roughly 18,000 clones listed, approximately 89% were seen once. Sequences were derived from CD8+ T cells from peripheral blood mononuclear cells, sampled after pregnancy. Every receptor here comes from a female donor in good health, enrolled as a control in a pregnancy study.

The rearrangement joins TRBV30 to TRBJ1-1, with a tentative D call TRBD1 (6 bases). Germline V CDR1 and CDR2: GTSNPN, SVGIG (reference sequence). The V gene lost 2 bases and the J gene lost 7 bases, with 17 bases spanning the gap. This CDR3 is built from 14 residues. The CDR3 loop reads CAWSPDGGAHEAFF. The CDR3 coding sequence is TGTGCCTGGAGTCCAGACGGGGGGGCCCATGAAGCTTTCTTT.

The count of this clone is one. The chain is built from TRBV9 and TRBJ2-1; 10 bases are shared with TRBD2. This CDR3 is 18 amino acids long. The V and J ends lost 0 bases and 2 bases, in that order; junction bases with no gene match: 8. The germline CDR1 and CDR2 sequences are SGDLS and YYNGEE. The CDR3 nucleotides are TGTGCCAGCAGCGTAGCTAGTGAGCGGGGGGGGGCCTACAATGAGCAGTTCTTC. Encoded protein: CASSVASERGGAYNEQFF. The full variable domain, with the rest looked up from reference TRBV9 and TRBJ2-1, is DSGVTQTPKHLITATGQRVTLRCSPRSGDLSVYWYQQSLDQGLQFLIQYYNGEERAKGNILERFSAQQFPDLHSELNLSSLELGDSALYFCASSVASERGGAYNEQFFGPGTRLTVL.

The J gene is TRBJ1-4, the V gene TRBV7-8, with D tentatively TRBD1 (5 bases). Per germline, CDR1 SGHVS and CDR2 FQNEAQ. CDR3 length equals 16 residues. Trimming removed 2 bases from V and 10 bases from J, with 20 bases in between. The CDR3 region has the DNA TGTGCCAGCAGCTTATTCGTGGACACCCCAAGCCGAAAACTGTTTTTT. It codes for CASSLFVDTPSRKLFF.

The chain joins TRBV2 to TRBJ1-4, with D possibly being TRBD1 (6 bases). V lost 10 bases and J lost 4, with 16 bases in between. In germline, CDR1 is SNHLY, CDR2 FYNNEI. This CDR3 contains 14 residues. The CDR3 here is CATALTGYNEKLFF. The DNA for the CDR3 is TGTGCCACCGCCTTGACAGGTTATAATGAAAAACTGTTTTTT.

The chain is built from TRBV15 and TRBJ1-1; D remains ambiguous. Germline CDR1 is LNHNV and CDR2 is YYDKDF (reference sequence). CDR3 length equals 11 residues. The V gene lost 5 bases and the J gene lost 6 bases, with 7 bases spanning the gap. This CDR3 is CATSGLSEAFF. CDR3 in DNA: TGTGCCACCAGCGGACTTTCTGAAGCTTTCTTT. The full variable domain, in which reference TRBV15 and TRBJ1-1 provide the parts outside the CDR3, is DAMVIQNPRYQVTQFGKPVTLSCSQTLNHNVMYWYQQKSSQAPKLLFHYYDKDFNNEADTPDNFQSRRPNTSFCFLDIRSPGLGDTAMYLCATSGLSEAFFGQGTRLTVV.

The rearrangement joins TRBV27 to TRBJ1-2; 10 positions match TRBD1. The CDR3 loop spans 14 amino acids. CDR1 is MNHEY, CDR2 SMNVEV, per germline (reference sequence). Trimming took 6 bases from V and 6 from J; bases not matched to a gene: 7. The CDR3 region has the DNA TGTGCCAGCAGCCTCCGGGACAGGGGACATGGCTACACCTTC. The encoded protein is CASSLRDRGHGYTF.

V usage is TRBV4-2 and J usage is TRBJ1-2, with no clear D. From germline, CDR1 is LGHNA and CDR2 YNFKEQ. This CDR3 comprises 15 residues. The V end was cut by 2 bases, the J end by 8 bases, with 18 bases between. The CDR3: CASSQILGFSGGYTF. CDR3 nucleotides: TGTGCCAGCAGCCAAATTTTGGGGTTTTCGGGAGGCTACACCTTC.

This clone has a single count. This chain joins TRBV18 and TRBJ2-6; 11 nucleotides match TRBD1. J was trimmed by 2 bases and V by 3 bases; bases with no gene match: 9. In germline, CDR1 is KGHSH, CDR2 LQKENI. This CDR3 region has 19 residues. The CDR3 reads CASSPVGGQGAPGANVLTF. The CDR3 DNA reads as TGTGCCAGCTCACCGGTTGGTGGACAGGGGGCGCCTGGGGCCAACGTCCTGACTTTC.

This clone has only a few counts. V and J are TRBV4-2 and TRBJ1-5, with D uncertain. Between the trimmed V and J ends, which lost 0 bases and 5 bases, there was a span of 11 bases. CDR1 and CDR2 (germline): LGHNA, YNFKEQ. CDR3 length: 15 amino acids. The CDR3 DNA reads as TGTGCCAGCAGCCAAGAGGAGGGATTGGATCAGCCCCAGCATTTT. This codes for CASSQEEGLDQPQHF.